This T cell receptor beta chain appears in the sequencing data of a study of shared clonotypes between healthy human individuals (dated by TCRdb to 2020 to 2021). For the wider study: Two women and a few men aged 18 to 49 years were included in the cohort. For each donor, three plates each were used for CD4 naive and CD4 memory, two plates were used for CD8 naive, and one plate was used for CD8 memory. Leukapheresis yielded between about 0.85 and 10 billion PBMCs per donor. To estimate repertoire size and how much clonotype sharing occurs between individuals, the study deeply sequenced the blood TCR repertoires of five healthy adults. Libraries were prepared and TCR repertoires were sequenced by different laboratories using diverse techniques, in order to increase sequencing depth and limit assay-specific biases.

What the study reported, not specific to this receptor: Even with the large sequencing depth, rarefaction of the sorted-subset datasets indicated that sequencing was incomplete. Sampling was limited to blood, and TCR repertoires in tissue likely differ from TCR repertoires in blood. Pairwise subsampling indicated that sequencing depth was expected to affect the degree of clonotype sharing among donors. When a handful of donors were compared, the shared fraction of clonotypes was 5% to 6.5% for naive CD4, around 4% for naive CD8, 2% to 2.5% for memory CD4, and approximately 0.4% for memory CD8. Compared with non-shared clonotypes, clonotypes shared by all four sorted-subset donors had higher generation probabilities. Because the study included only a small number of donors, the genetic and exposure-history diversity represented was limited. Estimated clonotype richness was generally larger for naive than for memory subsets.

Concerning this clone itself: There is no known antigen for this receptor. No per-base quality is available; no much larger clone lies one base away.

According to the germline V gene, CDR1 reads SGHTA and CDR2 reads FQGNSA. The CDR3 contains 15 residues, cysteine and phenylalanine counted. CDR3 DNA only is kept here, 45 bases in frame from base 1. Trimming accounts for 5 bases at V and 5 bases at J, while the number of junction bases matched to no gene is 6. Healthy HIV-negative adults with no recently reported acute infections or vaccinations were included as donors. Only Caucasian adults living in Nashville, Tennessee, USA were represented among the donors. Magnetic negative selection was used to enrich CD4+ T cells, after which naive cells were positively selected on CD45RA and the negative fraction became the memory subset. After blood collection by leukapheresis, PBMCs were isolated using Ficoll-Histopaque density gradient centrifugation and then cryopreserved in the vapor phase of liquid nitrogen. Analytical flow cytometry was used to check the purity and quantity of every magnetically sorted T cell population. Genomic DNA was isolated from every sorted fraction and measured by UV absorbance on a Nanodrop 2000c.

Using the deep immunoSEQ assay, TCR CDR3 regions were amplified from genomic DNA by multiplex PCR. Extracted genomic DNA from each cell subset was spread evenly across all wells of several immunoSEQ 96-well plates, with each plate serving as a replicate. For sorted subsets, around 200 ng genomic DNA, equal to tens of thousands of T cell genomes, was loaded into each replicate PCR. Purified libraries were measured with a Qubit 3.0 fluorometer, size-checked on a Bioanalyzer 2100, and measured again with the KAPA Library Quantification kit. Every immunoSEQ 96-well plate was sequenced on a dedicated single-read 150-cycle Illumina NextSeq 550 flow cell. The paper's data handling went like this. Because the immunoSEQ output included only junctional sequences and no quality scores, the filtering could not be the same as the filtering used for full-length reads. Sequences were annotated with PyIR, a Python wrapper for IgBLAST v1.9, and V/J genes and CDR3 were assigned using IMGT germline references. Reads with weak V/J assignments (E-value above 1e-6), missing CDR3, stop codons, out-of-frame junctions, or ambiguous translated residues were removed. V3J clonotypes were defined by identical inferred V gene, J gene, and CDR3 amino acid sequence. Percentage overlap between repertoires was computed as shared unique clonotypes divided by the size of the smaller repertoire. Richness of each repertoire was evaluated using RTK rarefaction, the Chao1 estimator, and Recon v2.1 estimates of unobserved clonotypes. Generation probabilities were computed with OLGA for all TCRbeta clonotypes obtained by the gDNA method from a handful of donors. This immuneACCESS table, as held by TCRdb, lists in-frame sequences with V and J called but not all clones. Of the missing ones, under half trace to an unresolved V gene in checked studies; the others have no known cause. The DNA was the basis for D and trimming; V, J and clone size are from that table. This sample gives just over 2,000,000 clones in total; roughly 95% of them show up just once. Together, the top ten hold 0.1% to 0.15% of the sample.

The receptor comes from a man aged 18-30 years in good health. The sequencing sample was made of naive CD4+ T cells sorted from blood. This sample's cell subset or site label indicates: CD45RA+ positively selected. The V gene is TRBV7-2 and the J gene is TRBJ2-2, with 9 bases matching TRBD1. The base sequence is TGTGCCAGCAGCCTGGGGACAGGGAGGACCGGGGAGCTGTTTTTT. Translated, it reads CASSLGTGRTGELFF. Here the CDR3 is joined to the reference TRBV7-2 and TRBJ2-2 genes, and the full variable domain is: GAGVSQSPSNKVTEKGKDVELRCDPISGHTALYWYRQSLGQGLEFLIYFQGNSAPDKSGLPSDRFSAERTGGSVSTLTIQRTQQEDSAVYLCASSLGTGRTGELFFGEGSRLTVL.